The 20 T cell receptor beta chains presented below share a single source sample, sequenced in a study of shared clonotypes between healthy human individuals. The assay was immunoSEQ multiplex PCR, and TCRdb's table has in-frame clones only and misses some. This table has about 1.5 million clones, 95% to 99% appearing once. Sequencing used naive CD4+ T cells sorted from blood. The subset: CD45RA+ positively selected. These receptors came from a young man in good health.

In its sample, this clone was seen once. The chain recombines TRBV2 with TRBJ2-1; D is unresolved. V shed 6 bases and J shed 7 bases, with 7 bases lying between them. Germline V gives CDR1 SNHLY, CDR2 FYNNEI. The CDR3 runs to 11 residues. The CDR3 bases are TGTGCCAGCAGCCGGTGGAATGAGCAGTTCTTC. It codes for CASSRWNEQFF.

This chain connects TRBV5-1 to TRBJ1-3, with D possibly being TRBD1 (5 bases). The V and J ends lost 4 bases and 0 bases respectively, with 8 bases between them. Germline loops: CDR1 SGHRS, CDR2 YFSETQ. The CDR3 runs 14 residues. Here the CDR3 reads CASSQGYSGNTIYF. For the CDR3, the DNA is TGCGCCAGCAGCCAGGGCTACTCTGGAAACACCATATATTTT.

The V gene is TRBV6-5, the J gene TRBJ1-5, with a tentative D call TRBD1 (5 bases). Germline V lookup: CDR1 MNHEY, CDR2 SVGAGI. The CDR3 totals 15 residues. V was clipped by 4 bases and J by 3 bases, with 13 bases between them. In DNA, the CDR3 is TGTGCCAGCAGTTCAACGGGGCAGTTCAATCAGCCCCAGCATTTT. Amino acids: CASSSTGQFNQPQHF.

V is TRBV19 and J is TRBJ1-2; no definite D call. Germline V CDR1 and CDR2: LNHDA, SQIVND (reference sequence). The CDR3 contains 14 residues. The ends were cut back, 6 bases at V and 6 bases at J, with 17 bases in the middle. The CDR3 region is CASSRGFKRDGYTF. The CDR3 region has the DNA TGTGCCAGTAGCCGTGGGTTTAAGCGAGATGGCTACACCTTC.

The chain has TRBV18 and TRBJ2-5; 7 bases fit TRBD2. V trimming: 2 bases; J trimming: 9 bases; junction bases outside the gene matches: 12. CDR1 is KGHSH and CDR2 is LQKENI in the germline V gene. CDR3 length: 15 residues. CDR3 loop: CASSPSHAGEGSQYF. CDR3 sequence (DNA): TGTGCCAGCTCACCAAGCCACGCGGGAGAGGGGTCCCAGTACTTC.

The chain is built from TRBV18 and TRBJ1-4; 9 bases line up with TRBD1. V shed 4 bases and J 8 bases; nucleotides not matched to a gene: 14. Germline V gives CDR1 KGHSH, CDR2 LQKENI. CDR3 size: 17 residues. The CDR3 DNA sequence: TGTGCCAGCTCACGCAAAATTGGGACTGGGACAGGGGAAAAACTGTTTTTT. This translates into CASSRKIGTGTGEKLFF.

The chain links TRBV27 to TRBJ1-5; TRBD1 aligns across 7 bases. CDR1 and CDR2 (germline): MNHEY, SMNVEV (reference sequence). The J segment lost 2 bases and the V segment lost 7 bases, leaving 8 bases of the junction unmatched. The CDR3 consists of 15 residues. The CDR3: CASTRDSSGNQPQHF. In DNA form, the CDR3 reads TGTGCCAGCACCCGGGACAGTTCCGGCAATCAGCCCCAGCATTTT.

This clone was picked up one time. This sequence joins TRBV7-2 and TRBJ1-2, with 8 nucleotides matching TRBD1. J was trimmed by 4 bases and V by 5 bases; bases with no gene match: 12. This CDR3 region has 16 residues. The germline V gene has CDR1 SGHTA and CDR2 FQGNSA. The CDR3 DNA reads TGTGCCAGCAGCCCCGGACAGGGAGTTAAACGCTATGGCTACACCTTC. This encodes CASSPGQGVKRYGYTF.

Here the CDR3 reads CASTAPASTDTQYF. CDR3 coding DNA: TGTGCCAGCACCGCTCCAGCTAGCACAGATACGCAGTATTTT. J is TRBJ2-3 and V is TRBV9; D remains unclear. This CDR3 contains 14 residues. Germline loops: CDR1 SGDLS, CDR2 YYNGEE. The ends were cut back, 6 bases at V and 0 bases at J, with 11 bases in the middle. Looking up the rest from reference TRBV9 and TRBJ2-3 gives the full variable domain: DSGVTQTPKHLITATGQRVTLRCSPRSGDLSVYWYQQSLDQGLQFLIQYYNGEERAKGNILERFSAQQFPDLHSELNLSSLELGDSALYFCASTAPASTDTQYFGPGTRLTVL.

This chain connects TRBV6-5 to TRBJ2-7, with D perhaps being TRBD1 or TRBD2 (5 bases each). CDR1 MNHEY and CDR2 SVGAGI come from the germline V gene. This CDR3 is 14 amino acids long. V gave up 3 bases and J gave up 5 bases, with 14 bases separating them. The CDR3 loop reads CASSYIDGTNEQYF. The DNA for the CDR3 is TGTGCCAGCAGTTATATTGACGGGACCAACGAGCAGTACTTC.

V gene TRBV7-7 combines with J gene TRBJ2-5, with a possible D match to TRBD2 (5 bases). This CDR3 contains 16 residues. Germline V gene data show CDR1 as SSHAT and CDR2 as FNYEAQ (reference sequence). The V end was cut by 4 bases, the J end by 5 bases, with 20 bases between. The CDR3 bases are TGTGCCAGCAGCTCTCGCCCTCCGGGGAGTGGTGAGACCCAGTACTTC. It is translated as CASSSRPPGSGETQYF.

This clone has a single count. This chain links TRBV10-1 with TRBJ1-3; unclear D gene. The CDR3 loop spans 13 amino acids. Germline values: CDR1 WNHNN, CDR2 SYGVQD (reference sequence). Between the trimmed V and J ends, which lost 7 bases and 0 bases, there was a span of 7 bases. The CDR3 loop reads CASTDNSGNTIYF. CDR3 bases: TGCGCCAGCACCGACAACTCTGGAAACACCATATATTTT.

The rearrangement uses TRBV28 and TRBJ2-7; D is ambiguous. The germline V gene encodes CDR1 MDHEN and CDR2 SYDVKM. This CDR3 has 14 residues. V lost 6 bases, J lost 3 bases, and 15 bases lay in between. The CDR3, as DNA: TGTGCCAGCAGCTCACCATCCAAGTTCTACGAGCAGTACTTC. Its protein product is CASSSPSKFYEQYF.

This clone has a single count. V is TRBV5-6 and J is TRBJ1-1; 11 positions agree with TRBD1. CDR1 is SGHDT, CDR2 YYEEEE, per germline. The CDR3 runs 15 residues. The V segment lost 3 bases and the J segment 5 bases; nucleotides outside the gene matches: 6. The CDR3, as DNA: TGTGCCAGCAGCTGGGGACAGGGGGTGGTGACTGAAGCTTTCTTT. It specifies CASSWGQGVVTEAFF.

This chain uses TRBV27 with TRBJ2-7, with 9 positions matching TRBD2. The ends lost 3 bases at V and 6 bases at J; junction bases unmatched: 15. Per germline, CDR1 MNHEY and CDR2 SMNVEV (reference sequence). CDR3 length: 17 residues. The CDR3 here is CASSFLPRSGRTPEQYF. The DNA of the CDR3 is TGTGCCAGCAGTTTTCTTCCTCGGAGCGGGAGGACTCCCGAGCAGTACTTC.

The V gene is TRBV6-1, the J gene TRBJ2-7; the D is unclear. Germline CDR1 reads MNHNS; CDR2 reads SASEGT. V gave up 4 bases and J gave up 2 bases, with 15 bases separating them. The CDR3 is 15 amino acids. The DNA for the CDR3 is TGTGCCAGCAGTGCGCCGAGTGGGGAACCCTACGAGCAGTACTTC. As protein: CASSAPSGEPYEQYF.

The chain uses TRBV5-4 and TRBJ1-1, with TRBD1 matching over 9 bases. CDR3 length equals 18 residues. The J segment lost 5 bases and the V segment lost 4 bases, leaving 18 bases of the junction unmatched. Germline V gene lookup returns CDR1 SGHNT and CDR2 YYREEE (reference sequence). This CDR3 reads CASSMQQGARVVGTEAFF. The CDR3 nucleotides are TGTGCCAGCAGCATGCAACAGGGGGCGAGGGTAGTGGGAACTGAAGCTTTCTTT. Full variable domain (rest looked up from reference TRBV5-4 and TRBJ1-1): ETGVTQSPTHLIKTRGQQVTLRCSSQSGHNTVSWYQQALGQGPQFIFQYYREEENGRGNFPPRFSGLQFPNYSSELNVNALELDDSALYLCASSMQQGARVVGTEAFFGQGTRLTVV.

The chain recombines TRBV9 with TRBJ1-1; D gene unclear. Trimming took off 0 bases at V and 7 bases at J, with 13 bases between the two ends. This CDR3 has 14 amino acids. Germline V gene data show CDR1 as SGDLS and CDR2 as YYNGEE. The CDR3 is CASSVAVENYEAFF. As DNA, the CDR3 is TGTGCCAGCAGCGTAGCTGTGGAGAATTATGAAGCTTTCTTT.

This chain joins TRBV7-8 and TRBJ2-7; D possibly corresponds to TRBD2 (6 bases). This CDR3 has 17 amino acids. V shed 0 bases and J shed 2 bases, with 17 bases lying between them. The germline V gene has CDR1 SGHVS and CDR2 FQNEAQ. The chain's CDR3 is CASSLANGAGTPYEQYF. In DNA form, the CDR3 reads TGTGCCAGCAGCTTAGCGAACGGGGCGGGAACCCCCTACGAGCAGTACTTC.

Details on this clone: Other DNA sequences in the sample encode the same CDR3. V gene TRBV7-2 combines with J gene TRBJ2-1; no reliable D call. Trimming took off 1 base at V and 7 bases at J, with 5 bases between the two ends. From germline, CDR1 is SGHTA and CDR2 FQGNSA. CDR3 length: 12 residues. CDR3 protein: CASSLVSNEQFF. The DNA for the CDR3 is TGTGCCAGCAGCTTAGTGAGTAATGAGCAGTTCTTC.